Shown below are 31 T cell receptor beta chains from a single sample sequenced in a study of identical twins. TCRdb re-analysed the 5' RACE reads in MiXCR, keeping a single row per CDR3 protein. The sample holds hundreds of thousands of distinct CDR3 sequences; about 20% are singletons and the top ten take roughly 4%. The data were also submitted as part of a second study, on T cells expressing NK-cell markers.

Sequenced material: PBMCs. The origin of the receptors is a woman aged 18 to 35 in good health.

The genes are TRBV7-9 and TRBJ2-7; a weak D match, TRBD2 (5 bases). The ends were cut back, 7 bases at V and 7 bases at J, with 17 bases in the middle. Germline CDR1 and CDR2: SEHNR and FQNEAQ (reference sequence). The CDR3 sequence is 13 residues long. The CDR3 sequence: CASNIVAGLEQYF. The CDR3 DNA is TGTGCCAGCAACATCGTTGCGGGCCTGGAGCAGTACTTC.

This clonotype has at least ten counts. The V gene is TRBV6-1, the J gene TRBJ1-4, with 12 bases fitting TRBD1. The CDR3 covers 14 residues. V lost 7 bases, J lost 7 bases, and 4 bases stayed unmatched. Germline CDR1 MNHNS, CDR2 SASEGT. This CDR3 reads CASMGQGAGEKLFF. As DNA, the CDR3 is TGTGCCAGCATGGGACAGGGGGCGGGTGAAAAACTGTTTTTT.

The CDR3 DNA is TGTGCCAGCAGCGTAGATCCGGGCTTGGGCACAGATACGCAGTATTTT. Its translation is CASSVDPGLGTDTQYF. The V gene is TRBV9, the J gene TRBJ2-3, with D unresolved. With 0 bases removed from V and 1 base from J, the gap between germline ends came to 12 bases. Looked up from germline, CDR1 is SGDLS and CDR2 is YYNGEE. The length of the CDR3 is 16 residues.

The chain has TRBV10-3 and TRBJ2-2; maybe TRBD2 (6 bases). Between the trimmed V and J ends, which lost 11 bases and 6 bases, there was a span of 13 bases. Germline V CDR1 and CDR2: ENHRY, SYGVKD. The CDR3 has 12 amino acids. This CDR3 is CASRRDSGELFF. Written as DNA, the CDR3 is TGTGCCTCCAGACGGGACTCCGGGGAGCTGTTTTTT.

This clonotype has just a few counts. V usage is TRBV27 and J usage is TRBJ1-1, with D perhaps TRBD1 (5 bases). Per the germline V gene, CDR1 is MNHEY and CDR2 is SMNVEV (reference sequence). CDR3 length: 14 residues. V lost 6 bases, J lost 1 base, and 12 bases lay in between. The CDR3 reads CASRKGRGNTEAFF. CDR3 DNA: TGTGCCAGCAGGAAGGGACGGGGGAACACTGAAGCTTTCTTT.

The sample holds a few counts of this clonotype. The CDR3 spells CVSTRKTSGGGNEQFF. The CDR3, as DNA: TGCGTCTCCACCCGAAAGACTAGCGGGGGGGGCAATGAGCAGTTCTTC. The V call is TRBV5-1, the J call TRBJ2-1, with TRBD2 identical over 14 bases. Germline V gives CDR1 SGHRS, CDR2 YFSETQ. CDR3 length equals 16 residues. The variable domain in full, with the rest retrieved from reference TRBV5-1 and TRBJ2-1, is KAGVTQTPRYLIKTRGQQVTLSCSPISGHRSVSWYQQTPGQGLQFLFEYFSETQRNKGNFPGRFSGRQFSNSRSEMNVSTLELGDSALYLCVSTRKTSGGGNEQFFGPGTRLTVL.

This clonotype was recorded many times. This chain links TRBV5-1 with TRBJ2-3, with 13 bases fitting TRBD2. Trimming removed 4 bases from V and 0 bases from J; junction bases left unmatched: 5. Germline V gives CDR1 SGHRS, CDR2 YFSETQ. The CDR3 sequence is 17 residues long. In DNA form, the CDR3 reads TGCGCCAGCAGCGGGCAGACTAGCGGGAGGAGCACAGATACGCAGTATTTT. This gives the protein CASSGQTSGRSTDTQYF.

This clonotype was observed a few times. This chain joins TRBV29-1 and TRBJ1-2, with D hard to call. Germline V gene lookup returns CDR1 SQVTM and CDR2 ANQGSEA. Between the trimmed V and J ends, which lost 0 bases and 1 base, there was a span of 3 bases. The CDR3 contains 12 residues. CDR3 sequence reads: CSVEDSNYGYTF. The DNA of the CDR3 is TGCAGCGTTGAAGACAGTAACTATGGCTACACCTTC.

V and J are TRBV20-1 and TRBJ2-1; D is ambiguous. The CDR3 is 16 amino acids. Trimming pared 3 bases from V and 0 bases from J, leaving 15 bases between. The V gene's germline CDR1 is DFQATT and CDR2 SNEGSKA (reference sequence). The chain's CDR3 is CSASTLNWGSYNEQFF. Here the CDR3 DNA reads TGCAGTGCTAGCACCTTGAATTGGGGCTCCTACAATGAGCAGTTCTTC.

The V gene is TRBV7-9, the J gene TRBJ1-2; a possible D gene is TRBD1 (5 bases). CDR1 and CDR2 (germline): SEHNR, FQNEAQ (reference sequence). The ends were cut back, 2 bases at V and 7 bases at J, with 11 bases in the middle. The length of the CDR3 is 13 residues. Here the CDR3 DNA reads TGTGCCAGCAGCTTACCTCAGGGTTTTGGCTACACCTTC. It yields the protein CASSLPQGFGYTF.

The chain couples TRBV19 to TRBJ2-7; 11 bases are a match to TRBD2. The ends lost 6 bases at V and 2 bases at J; junction bases unmatched: 6. The CDR3 contains 15 residues. Germline V lookup: CDR1 LNHDA, CDR2 SQIVND (reference sequence). The CDR3 loop is CASSQLAGGTYEQYF. CDR3 DNA sequence: TGTGCCAGTAGCCAGCTAGCGGGGGGTACCTACGAGCAGTACTTC.

This clonotype was seen once. A much larger clone differs by one base, so this may be a read error. The rearrangement joins TRBV29-1 to TRBJ2-7; 12 bases are shared with TRBD2. The germline gives CDR1 SQVTM, CDR2 ANQGSEA. V was pared by 2 bases and J by 5 bases, with 1 base of the junction left unmatched. The CDR3 length is 13 residues. The CDR3 spells CSVELAGGNEQYF. CDR3 DNA sequence: TGCAGCGTTGAACTAGCGGGAGGGAACGAGCAGTACTTC.

The chain combines TRBV7-2 with TRBJ2-1; no clear D gene. Germline CDR1 SGHTA, CDR2 FQGNSA. The CDR3 loop spans 14 amino acids. With 2 bases removed from V and 4 bases from J, the gap between germline ends came to 9 bases. Written as DNA, the CDR3 is TGTGCCAGCAGCTTACCCGTTGCTTACAATGAGCAGTTCTTC. Its translation is CASSLPVAYNEQFF.

This clonotype showed up just a few times. The chain couples TRBV15 to TRBJ2-5, with 9 bases lining up with TRBD2. J was trimmed by 1 base and V by 0 bases; bases with no gene match: 3. Per the germline V gene, CDR1 is LNHNV and CDR2 is YYDKDF (reference sequence). CDR3 length equals 16 residues. CDR3 nucleotides: TGTGCCACCAGCAGAGACCGGACTAGCGTCCAAGAGACCCAGTACTTC. Translation: CATSRDRTSVQETQYF.

This clonotype showed up many times. The chain employs TRBV20-1 and TRBJ2-2, with 7 bases matching TRBD2. Germline V CDR1 and CDR2: DFQATT, SNEGSKA (reference sequence). V shed 3 bases and J 4 bases; nucleotides not matched to a gene: 2. The CDR3 has 13 amino acids. In nucleotides, the CDR3 is TGCAGTGCTAGCGGGGGGTTCACCGGGGAGCTGTTTTTT. It specifies CSASGGFTGELFF.

This clonotype was counted a few times. The chain is built from TRBV7-9 and TRBJ1-1; D call uncertain. Germline loops: CDR1 SEHNR, CDR2 FQNEAQ (reference sequence). The CDR3 extends over 11 amino acids. V was trimmed by 2 bases and J by 7 bases, leaving 5 bases between them. The CDR3 DNA reads TGTGCCAGCAGCTTATCGCTTGAAGCTTTCTTT. Translated, it gives CASSLSLEAFF.

This chain joins TRBV20-1 and TRBJ2-5; 9 bases line up with TRBD1. The germline CDR1 and CDR2 sequences are DFQATT and SNEGSKA (reference sequence). Trimming removed 0 bases from V and 0 bases from J; junction bases left unmatched: 5. The CDR3 runs 16 residues. The DNA of the CDR3 is TGCAGTGCTAGAGAGTGGGGACAGGGACACCAAGAGACCCAGTACTTC. It specifies CSAREWGQGHQETQYF.

This chain connects TRBV24-1 to TRBJ1-2, with a tentative D call TRBD1 (6 bases). Germline V lookup: CDR1 KGHDR, CDR2 SFDVKD. V lost 9 bases, J lost 6 bases, and 13 bases lay in between. CDR3 length: 12 residues. In DNA form, the CDR3 reads TGTGCCACCTCAAGGGCAGGGGATGGCTACACCTTC. It is translated as CATSRAGDGYTF.

This clonotype was found a few times. The V and J genes are TRBV20-1 and TRBJ1-2; a weak D match, TRBD1 (5 bases). Germline V gene data show CDR1 as DFQATT and CDR2 as SNEGSKA (reference sequence). Trimming left V 0 bases short and J 3 bases short, with 11 bases between. The CDR3 runs to 14 residues. CDR3 bases: TGCAGTGCTAGAGATCGGCAGGGACACTATGGCTACACCTTC. Protein product: CSARDRQGHYGYTF.

This chain uses TRBV20-1 with TRBJ2-1, with D possibly matching TRBD2 (6 bases). V dropped 3 bases and J dropped 5 bases, with 14 bases sitting between them. The CDR3 spans 14 residues. Germline CDR1 reads DFQATT; CDR2 reads SNEGSKA (reference sequence). For the CDR3, the DNA is TGCAGTGCTAGGGCCGGGAGAGGGGACAATGAGCAGTTCTTC. It specifies CSARAGRGDNEQFF.

This clonotype was observed a few times. This chain links TRBV10-3 with TRBJ2-1; TRBD2 aligns across 10 bases. Germline values: CDR1 ENHRY, CDR2 SYGVKD. After removal of 6 bases from V and 10 bases from J, the junction contained 6 bases not matched to a gene. CDR3 size: 13 residues. The CDR3 DNA sequence: TGTGCCATCAGCCCCACTAGCGGGACGGAGCAGTTCTTC. The encoded protein is CAISPTSGTEQFF.

This clonotype was detected only a few times. V gene TRBV12-3 or TRBV12-4 combines with J gene TRBJ2-2; D possibly corresponds to TRBD2 (5 bases). The CDR3 sequence is 15 residues long. V was cut by 10 bases and J by 4 bases, with 19 bases left in between. The chain's CDR3 is CATRRENLATGELFF. CDR3 nucleotides: TGTGCCACCCGCCGGGAAAATCTTGCCACCGGGGAGCTGTTTTTT.

The chain employs TRBV4-2 and TRBJ2-3; 9 nucleotides agree with TRBD2. The V gene end was trimmed by 6 bases and the J gene end by 0 bases; junction bases not matched to a gene: 4. This CDR3 is 15 amino acids long. From germline, CDR1 is LGHNA and CDR2 YNFKEQ. In nucleotides, the CDR3 is TGTGCCAGCAGGCTTCTAGCGGGGAGCACAGATACGCAGTATTTT. Translating gives CASRLLAGSTDTQYF.

The gene calls are TRBV20-1 and TRBJ2-3; D assignment may be TRBD1 or TRBD2 (7 bases each). With 8 bases removed from V and 2 bases from J, the gap between germline ends came to 17 bases. CDR1 and CDR2 (germline): DFQATT, SNEGSKA (reference sequence). The CDR3 has 14 amino acids. DNA for the CDR3: TGCAGTTCGCAGGGAGGGGGCACCACAGATACGCAGTATTTT. It translates to CSSQGGGTTDTQYF.

V is TRBV11-2 and J is TRBJ2-7; TRBD1 matches at 7 bases. Germline V CDR1 and CDR2: SGHAT, FQNNGV. The V gene end was trimmed by 2 bases and the J gene end by 3 bases; junction bases not matched to a gene: 7. This CDR3 region has 15 residues. The CDR3 here is CASSLRGPGFYEQYF. As DNA, the CDR3 is TGTGCCAGCAGCTTAAGGGGGCCAGGGTTCTACGAGCAGTACTTC.

This clonotype showed up many times. The chain is built from TRBV12-3 or TRBV12-4 and TRBJ1-1; no clear D gene. Deletions cut 4 bases from V and 5 bases from J, with 5 bases between. This CDR3 is built from 11 residues. The DNA of the CDR3 is TGTGCCAGCAGTTACTCGACTGAAGCTTTCTTT. Its translation is CASSYSTEAFF.

Only a few counts were recorded for this clonotype. The CDR3 is CASSLGGTGEKNIQYF. DNA for the CDR3: TGCGCCAGCAGCTTGGGCGGGACAGGGGAAAAAAACATTCAGTACTTC. The V and J genes are TRBV5-1 and TRBJ2-4; TRBD1 aligns across 10 bases. From germline, CDR1 is SGHRS and CDR2 YFSETQ. CDR3 length equals 16 residues. V gave up 0 bases and J gave up 4 bases; unmatched junction bases: 4.

The chain links TRBV7-9 to TRBJ2-1, with TRBD2 identical over 8 bases. Trimming cost V 5 bases and J 8 bases; bases outside gene matches: 11. Germline CDR1 is SEHNR and CDR2 is FQNEAQ (reference sequence). The CDR3 extends over 15 amino acids. In DNA form, the CDR3 reads TGTGCCAGCAGCCCCCCCTTAGCGGGAACTGATGAGCAGTTCTTC. It encodes CASSPPLAGTDEQFF.

The V and J genes are TRBV9 and TRBJ2-1, with TRBD2 identical over 8 bases. The CDR3 contains 16 residues. The V gene's germline CDR1 is SGDLS and CDR2 YYNGEE. Trimming removed 4 bases from V and 4 bases from J; junction bases left unmatched: 10. The DNA for the CDR3 is TGTGCCAGCAGCCCCTCCGGGAGCGGGGGATACAATGAGCAGTTCTTC. This encodes CASSPSGSGGYNEQFF.

V gene TRBV10-3 combines with J gene TRBJ1-5, with D perhaps matching TRBD1 (5 bases). The CDR3 sequence is 14 residues long. V was trimmed by 4 bases and J by 3 bases, leaving 10 bases between them. The germline CDR1 and CDR2 sequences are ENHRY and SYGVKD. The CDR3 protein is CAISAGTLNQPQHF. The CDR3 bases are TGTGCCATCAGTGCCGGGACGCTCAATCAGCCCCAGCATTTT.

This clonotype has just one count. DNA of the CDR3: TGTGCCAGCAGCCGGAGGGCCGGAGAGACCCAGTACTTC. Amino acids: CASSRRAGETQYF. The rearrangement uses TRBV12-3 or TRBV12-4 and TRBJ2-5, with D perhaps TRBD2 (6 bases). V lost 6 bases, J lost 4 bases, and 12 bases lay in between. The CDR3 covers 13 residues.